Below, 30 T cell receptor beta chains from the same sample are listed, as sequenced in a study of blood T cell repertoires in COVID-19. Sequencing used immunoSEQ multiplex PCR; TCRdb keeps in-frame clones, though not all of them. This sample yields approximately 270,000 clones, of which 85% to 90% are seen a single time; over 4% belongs to the top ten. The sample was PBMCs or T cells enriched from blood (not recorded which). These receptors came from a woman aged 30 to 39 with acute COVID-19.

This chain joins TRBV7-8 and TRBJ2-7, with 9 bases that match TRBD1. The CDR3 loop spans 16 amino acids. V gave up 1 base and J gave up 3 bases; unmatched junction bases: 7. CDR1 and CDR2 (germline): SGHVS, FQNEAQ. CDR3 DNA: TGTGCCAGCAGCTTAGGACAGGGGGTAATTAGCTACGAGCAGTACTTC. This codes for CASSLGQGVISYEQYF.

V is TRBV15 and J is TRBJ2-2, with TRBD2 identical over 7 bases. The CDR3 runs to 15 residues. The germline gives CDR1 LNHNV, CDR2 YYDKDF (reference sequence). V was pared by 0 bases and J by 5 bases, with 3 bases of the junction left unmatched. The CDR3 bases are TGTGCCACCAGCAGAGAAAGGGGAGGGACCGGGGAGCTGTTTTTT. Translating gives CATSRERGGTGELFF.

V is TRBV14 and J is TRBJ2-3; TRBD2 matches at 9 bases. This CDR3 has 18 amino acids. Germline CDR1 SGHDN, CDR2 FVKESK. V was clipped by 1 base and J by 5 bases; unmatched bases: 13. The CDR3 bases are TGTGCCAGCAGCCAAGGAGTTTGGACTAGCGAATTCGTAGATACGCAGTATTTT. Protein sequence: CASSQGVWTSEFVDTQYF.

This rearrangement joins TRBV6-2 or TRBV6-3 to TRBJ2-1; 12 nucleotides align to TRBD2. The germline V gene encodes CDR1 MNHEY and CDR2 SVGEGT. This CDR3 has 15 amino acids. V lost 4 bases to trimming and J lost 7 bases; unmatched junction nucleotides: 5. In DNA, the CDR3 is TGTGCCAGCAGTTTTGAGACTAGCGGGAGTAATGAGCAGTTCTTC. Translation: CASSFETSGSNEQFF.

This sequence joins TRBV5-1 and TRBJ2-7; TRBD2 might be the D (6 bases). CDR3 size: 14 residues. Germline V gene sequence: CDR1 SGHRS, CDR2 YFSETQ. Trimming stripped 4 bases from V and 6 bases from J, with 17 bases between. The CDR3 bases are TGCGCCAGCAGCGGTACGCGGGGAGGACTCGAGCAGTACTTC. Amino acid sequence: CASSGTRGGLEQYF.

The rearrangement joins TRBV9 to TRBJ2-5; 11 nucleotides line up with TRBD2. Germline V gene lookup returns CDR1 SGDLS and CDR2 YYNGEE. V lost 4 bases and J lost 5; bases outside the gene matches: 4. The CDR3 totals 14 residues. CDR3 DNA sequence: TGTGCCAGCAGCTCTAGCGGGAGGTTGGAGACCCAGTACTTC. Its translation: CASSSSGRLETQYF. Full variable domain (outside the CDR3, taken from reference TRBV9 and TRBJ2-5): DSGVTQTPKHLITATGQRVTLRCSPRSGDLSVYWYQQSLDQGLQFLIQYYNGEERAKGNILERFSAQQFPDLHSELNLSSLELGDSALYFCASSSSGRLETQYFGPGTRLLVL.

The CDR3 protein is CATSDIGGSGSPGEQFF. The CDR3 DNA is TGTGCCACCAGTGATATTGGGGGTAGCGGGAGTCCTGGTGAGCAGTTCTTC. V is TRBV24-1 and J is TRBJ2-1; 9 nucleotides align to TRBD2. This CDR3 has 17 residues. J was trimmed by 9 bases and V by 3 bases; bases with no gene match: 14. Germline CDR1 is KGHDR and CDR2 is SFDVKD.

CDR3 region: CASSLDGGFEKLFF. The CDR3 DNA follows: TGTGCCAGCAGCTTGGACGGCGGGTTCGAAAAACTGTTTTTT. This chain connects TRBV11-2 to TRBJ1-4; D uncertain. Germline-derived CDR1 and CDR2 are SGHAT and FQNNGV. The CDR3 covers 14 residues. The V end was cut by 3 bases, the J end by 8 bases, with 13 bases between.

This sequence joins TRBV18 and TRBJ2-7, with D possibly TRBD1 on 6 matching bases. Trimming left V 0 bases short and J 4 bases short, with 13 bases between. CDR3 length: 15 residues. Germline V gene sequence: CDR1 KGHSH, CDR2 LQKENI. This chain's CDR3 is CASSPPTTGWYEQYF. The DNA for the CDR3 is TGTGCCAGCTCACCACCGACGACAGGATGGTACGAGCAGTACTTC.

This chain uses TRBV4-2 with TRBJ2-7, with 11 bases identical to TRBD2. The V gene's germline CDR1 is LGHNA and CDR2 YNFKEQ. The CDR3 has 15 amino acids. V was clipped by 5 bases and J by 2 bases; unmatched bases: 5. The CDR3 nucleotides read TGTGCCAGCAGCACGACTAGCGGGATAACCTACGAGCAGTACTTC. Protein product: CASSTTSGITYEQYF.

The chain has TRBV7-6 and TRBJ1-2; 8 bases agree with TRBD1. This CDR3 has 15 amino acids. Per germline, CDR1 SGHVS and CDR2 FNYEAQ. J gave up 4 bases and V 1 base, and 5 bases lay outside the gene matches. The CDR3 loop reads CASSLDTGGSYGYTF. For the CDR3, the DNA is TGTGCCAGCAGCTTAGATACAGGGGGTAGCTATGGCTACACCTTC.

In its sample, this clone was seen once. The V gene is TRBV19, the J gene TRBJ1-6; 7 bases match TRBD1. Germline assignment: CDR1 LNHDA and CDR2 SQIVND (reference sequence). The CDR3 is made up of 14 amino acids. V shed 3 bases and J 8 bases; nucleotides not matched to a gene: 4. This chain's CDR3 is CASSMNRGDSPLHF. The CDR3 region has the DNA TGTGCCAGTAGTATGAACAGGGGAGATTCACCCCTCCACTTT.

This clone has only a few counts. The rearrangement uses TRBV10-1 and TRBJ2-3; 7 bases agree with TRBD1. Per germline, CDR1 WNHNN and CDR2 SYGVQD (reference sequence). J lost 1 base, V lost 5 bases, and 3 bases had no gene match. The CDR3 contains 14 residues. The CDR3 loop is CASSRDSRTDTQYF. In DNA form, the CDR3 reads TGCGCCAGCAGTAGGGACAGTCGCACAGATACGCAGTATTTT.

The rearrangement uses TRBV29-1 and TRBJ2-2, with D unresolved. CDR1 and CDR2 from the germline V gene are SQVTM and ANQGSEA. The V end was cut by 5 bases, the J end by 3 bases, with 4 bases between. The length of the CDR3 is 11 residues. CDR3 residues: CSVRDTGELFF. In DNA, the CDR3 is TGCAGCGTTCGGGACACCGGGGAGCTGTTTTTT.

The chain recombines TRBV4-1 with TRBJ2-1; 10 nucleotides align to TRBD2. The CDR3 extends over 18 amino acids. J lost 2 bases, V lost 0 bases, and 7 bases had no gene match. Germline V lookup: CDR1 MGHRA, CDR2 YSYEKL. Here the CDR3 DNA reads TGCGCCAGCAGCCAAGAGGTGTCTAGCGGGAGAACCTACAATGAGCAGTTCTTC. Its translation is CASSQEVSSGRTYNEQFF.

About this clone: Other DNA variants within this sample encode the same CDR3. J is TRBJ2-2 and V is TRBV3-1 (or the pseudogene TRBV3-2); possibly TRBD2 for D (6 bases). The CDR3 runs 13 residues. Trimming shortened V by 1 base and J by 6 bases, and 6 bases separated the two germline ends. Germline values: CDR1 LGHDT, CDR2 YNNKEL (reference sequence). Here the CDR3 reads CASSQGLAGELFF. The CDR3 region has the DNA TGTGCCAGCAGCCAAGGACTAGCCGGGGAGCTGTTTTTT.

This rearrangement joins TRBV7-9 to TRBJ2-2; D gene unclear. CDR3 length: 12 residues. The germline gives CDR1 SEHNR, CDR2 FQNEAQ (reference sequence). Trimming shortened V by 5 bases and J by 6 bases, and 7 bases separated the two germline ends. CDR3 sequence: CASSPPAGELFF. Here the CDR3 DNA reads TGTGCCAGCAGCCCGCCGGCCGGGGAGCTGTTTTTT.

This chain uses TRBV12-3 or TRBV12-4 with TRBJ1-1; TRBD1 agrees at 7 bases. The CDR3 spans 11 residues. With V trimmed by 5 bases and J by 8 bases, 2 bases remained unmatched. As DNA, the CDR3 is TGTGCCAGCAGTCAGGGACAGGAAGCTTTCTTT. The encoded protein is CASSQGQEAFF.

The V and J genes are TRBV10-3 and TRBJ2-1; 11 bases map to TRBD1. Germline-derived CDR1 and CDR2 are ENHRY and SYGVKD. V was clipped by 6 bases and J by 7 bases; unmatched bases: 8. The CDR3 sequence is 15 residues long. The CDR3 protein is CAIRAGQGAENEQFF. The CDR3 region has the DNA TGTGCCATCAGGGCTGGACAGGGGGCGGAGAATGAGCAGTTCTTC.

The chain is built from TRBV4-1 and TRBJ2-7; D gene ambiguous. Trimming left V 3 bases short and J 7 bases short, with 7 bases between. This CDR3 spans 11 amino acids. The V gene's germline CDR1 is MGHRA and CDR2 YSYEKL. CDR3 sequence: CASSQTGEQYF. The CDR3 nucleotides are TGCGCCAGCAGCCAGACGGGTGAGCAGTACTTC.

The V call is TRBV19, the J call TRBJ2-5; D is possibly TRBD2 (6 bases). The V and J ends lost 9 bases and 5 bases respectively, with 13 bases between them. Per germline, CDR1 LNHDA and CDR2 SQIVND (reference sequence). This CDR3 is 12 amino acids long. The CDR3 DNA is TGTGCCAGCCGCGGGGTGGGGGAGACCCAGTACTTC. Translating it yields CASRGVGETQYF.

This chain links TRBV9 with TRBJ2-1, with D hard to call. V was pared by 4 bases and J by 1 base, with 12 bases between. CDR3 length: 15 residues. Germline-derived CDR1 and CDR2 are SGDLS and YYNGEE. The CDR3: CASSTDSISYNEQFF. The CDR3 coding sequence is TGTGCCAGCAGCACCGATAGCATATCCTACAATGAGCAGTTCTTC.

This chain joins TRBV5-1 and TRBJ2-1, with TRBD1 as a possible D gene (6 bases). This CDR3 has 14 amino acids. V lost 1 base to trimming and J lost 8 bases, with 13 bases between them. Germline CDR1 and CDR2: SGHRS and YFSETQ. The CDR3 region has the DNA TGCGCCAGCAGCTTGTTAGGGGGACGAGATGAGCAGTTCTTC. This gives the protein CASSLLGGRDEQFF.

The rearrangement uses TRBV6-5 and TRBJ1-2; TRBD1 matches at 8 bases. Per the germline V gene, CDR1 is MNHEY and CDR2 is SVGAGI. J lost 7 bases, V lost 5 bases, and 6 bases had no gene match. The CDR3 contains 13 residues. The CDR3 reads CASSMDRAGGYTF. The CDR3 DNA reads TGTGCCAGCAGTATGGACAGGGCGGGTGGCTACACCTTC.

The chain links TRBV6-5 to TRBJ1-3; a possible D gene is TRBD1 (5 bases). V lost 7 bases, J lost 7 bases, and 14 bases lay in between. Germline V gene sequence: CDR1 MNHEY, CDR2 SVGAGI. The CDR3 loop spans 13 amino acids. This CDR3 reads CASTTTGGNTIYF. The CDR3 bases are TGTGCCAGCACCACTACAGGTGGTAACACCATATATTTT.

V gene TRBV27 combines with J gene TRBJ1-1, with TRBD1 as a possible D gene (5 bases). Per the germline V gene, CDR1 is MNHEY and CDR2 is SMNVEV (reference sequence). V lost 4 bases, J lost 5 bases, and 17 bases lay in between. The CDR3 is made up of 15 amino acids. The CDR3 sequence: CASSSWTLWGTEAFF. DNA of the CDR3: TGTGCCAGCAGTTCCTGGACACTGTGGGGAACTGAAGCTTTCTTT.

This chain joins TRBV13 and TRBJ2-7; 8 positions match TRBD2. The CDR3 totals 16 residues. Trimming cost V 5 bases and J 5 bases; bases outside gene matches: 14. Germline CDR1 PRHDT, CDR2 FYEKMQ (reference sequence). CDR3 protein: CASSQLPGLEVNEQYF. Here the CDR3 DNA reads TGTGCCAGCAGCCAACTACCGGGACTAGAAGTTAACGAGCAGTACTTC.

The chain links TRBV2 to TRBJ2-1; 9 positions match TRBD2. CDR3 length equals 15 residues. V was clipped by 3 bases and J by 7 bases; unmatched bases: 7. Germline CDR1 is SNHLY and CDR2 is FYNNEI. The CDR3 is CASSDQGLATNEQFF. The CDR3 bases are TGTGCCAGCAGTGATCAAGGACTAGCGACAAATGAGCAGTTCTTC.

The chain carries TRBV27 and TRBJ2-1, with D perhaps TRBD1 (6 bases). Per the germline V gene, CDR1 is MNHEY and CDR2 is SMNVEV (reference sequence). Trimming pared 7 bases from V and 3 bases from J, leaving 16 bases between. The CDR3 covers 15 residues. This chain's CDR3 is CASKVGGSNYNEQFF. The CDR3 DNA sequence: TGTGCCAGCAAGGTAGGGGGTTCTAACTACAATGAGCAGTTCTTC.

This chain joins TRBV19 and TRBJ1-1; the match to TRBD1 covers 11 bases. The CDR3 covers 16 residues. CDR1 and CDR2 (germline): LNHDA, SQIVND (reference sequence). The V segment lost 9 bases and the J segment 7 bases; nucleotides outside the gene matches: 16. The CDR3 nucleotides are TGTGCCAGCCGGATTACGCCGGGACAGGGGGATCATGAAGCTTTCTTT. Amino acid sequence: CASRITPGQGDHEAFF.